Listed here is a single T cell receptor beta chain. The CDR3 has 17 residues. This sample is part of a study of blood T cell repertoires in COVID-19. Study summary: The cDNA or gDNA used as material had been derived from T cells, B-cell-depleted T cells, or PBMCs.

Assay used: immunoSEQ multiplex PCR; TCRdb lists only in-frame clones, some missing. The profile shows roughly 140,000 clones, roughly three quarters of them singletons. The chain recombines TRBV21-1 with TRBJ2-5; TRBD2 was called by the table and not checked on the DNA. TRBV21-1 has pseudogene status. The receptor was derived from a woman aged 55-75 years with acute or convalescent COVID-19. Material for sequencing was peripheral blood. For the CDR3, the DNA is TGTGCCAGCAGCCGGGGAATAGCGGAGAGGGGCCAAGAGACCCAGTACTTC. Amino acid sequence: CASSRGIAERGQETQYF.